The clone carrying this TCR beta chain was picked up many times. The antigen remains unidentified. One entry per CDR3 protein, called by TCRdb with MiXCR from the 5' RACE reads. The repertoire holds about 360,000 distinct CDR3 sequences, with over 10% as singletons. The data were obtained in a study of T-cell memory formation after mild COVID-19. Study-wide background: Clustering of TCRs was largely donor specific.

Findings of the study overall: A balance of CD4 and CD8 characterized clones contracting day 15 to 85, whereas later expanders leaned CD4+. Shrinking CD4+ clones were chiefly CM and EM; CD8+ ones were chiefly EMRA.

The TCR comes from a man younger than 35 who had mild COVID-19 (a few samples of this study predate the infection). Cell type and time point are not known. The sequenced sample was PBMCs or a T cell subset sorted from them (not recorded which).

CDR3 bases: TGCGCCAGCAGGGTCTACGAGGGATCCGGCGAGCAGTACTTC. It encodes CASRVYEGSGEQYF. The genes are TRBV5-1 and TRBJ2-7; a weak D match, TRBD2 (5 bases). This CDR3 has 14 amino acids. The germline gives CDR1 SGHRS, CDR2 YFSETQ. V lost 5 bases and J 6 bases, leaving 18 bases between the germline ends.